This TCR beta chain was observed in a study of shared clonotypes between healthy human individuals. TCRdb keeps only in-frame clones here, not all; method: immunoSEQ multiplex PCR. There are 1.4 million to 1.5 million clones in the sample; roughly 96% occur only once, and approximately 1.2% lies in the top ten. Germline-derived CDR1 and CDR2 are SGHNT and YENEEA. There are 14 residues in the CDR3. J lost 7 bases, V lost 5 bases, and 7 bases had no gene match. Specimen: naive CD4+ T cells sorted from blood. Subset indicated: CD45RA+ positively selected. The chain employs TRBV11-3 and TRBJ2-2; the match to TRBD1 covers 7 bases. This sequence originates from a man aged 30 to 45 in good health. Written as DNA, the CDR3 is TGTGCCAGCAGCAACGACAGGGTTCACGGGGAGCTGTTTTTT. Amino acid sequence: CASSNDRVHGELFF.